The source of this TCR beta chain is a study of PD-1 blockade in classical Hodgkin lymphoma. Study at large: Patients got intravenous nivolumab 3 mg/kg every 2 weeks. General observations from the study: Newly diagnosed patients and complete responders had comparable diversity at baseline. It was CD4+ TCR diversity, not CD8+, that rose significantly by C4D1. Baseline TCR diversity was reportedly lower in newly diagnosed patients than in healthy donors. It was reported as lower still in relapsed/refractory patients.

TCRdb's table, derived via immunoSEQ multiplex PCR, lists solely in-frame clones and lacks some. Here the sample spans about 94,000 clones, 89% being singletons. A word on this clone: The antigen is not known.

Each and every patient relapsed after autologous stem cell transplantation, and patients got differing brentuximab vedotin exposure. Germline loops: CDR1 MNHNS, CDR2 SASEGT. The CDR3 extends over 15 amino acids. The junction had 3 bases not matched to a gene; V was cut back by 8 bases and J by 0 bases. The TCR comes from a human donor with classical Hodgkin lymphoma. Sequencing was performed on peripheral blood mononuclear cells (PBMCs), taken before the second cycle of nivolumab. This chain connects TRBV6-1 to TRBJ1-5, with 11 bases fitting TRBD1. The CDR3 DNA is TGTGCCAGCGGGACAGGGGGATATAGCAATCAGCCCCAGCATTTT. Protein: CASGTGGYSNQPQHF.